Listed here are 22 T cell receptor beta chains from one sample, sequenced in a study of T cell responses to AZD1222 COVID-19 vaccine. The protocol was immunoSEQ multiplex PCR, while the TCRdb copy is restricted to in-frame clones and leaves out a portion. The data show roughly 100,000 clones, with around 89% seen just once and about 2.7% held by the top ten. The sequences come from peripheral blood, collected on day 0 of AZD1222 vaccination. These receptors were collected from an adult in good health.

The CDR3 region has the DNA TGTGCCAGCAGGGACGGAGCCTATGGCTACACCTTC. Encoded protein: CASRDGAYGYTF. The rearrangement links TRBV6-5 to TRBJ1-2; no clear D gene. The CDR3 covers 12 residues. V was pared by 6 bases and J by 4 bases, with 9 bases between. Looked up from germline, CDR1 is MNHEY and CDR2 is SVGAGI.

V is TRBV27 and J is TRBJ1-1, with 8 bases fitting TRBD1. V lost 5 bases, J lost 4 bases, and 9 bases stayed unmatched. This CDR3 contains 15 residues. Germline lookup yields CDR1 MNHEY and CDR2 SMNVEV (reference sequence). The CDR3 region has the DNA TGTGCCAGCAGTGCGGACAGGGTGCTTAGCACTGAAGCTTTCTTT. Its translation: CASSADRVLSTEAFF.

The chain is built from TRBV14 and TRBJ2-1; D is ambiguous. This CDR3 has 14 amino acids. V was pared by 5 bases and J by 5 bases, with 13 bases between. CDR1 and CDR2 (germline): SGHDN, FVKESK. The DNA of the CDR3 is TGTGCCAGCAGCGATCCTTGGATGAACAATGAGCAGTTCTTC. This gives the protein CASSDPWMNNEQFF.

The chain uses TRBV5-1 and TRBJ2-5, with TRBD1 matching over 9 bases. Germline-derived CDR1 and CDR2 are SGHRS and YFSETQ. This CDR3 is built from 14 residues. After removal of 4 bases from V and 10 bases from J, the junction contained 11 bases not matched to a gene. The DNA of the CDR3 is TGCGCCAGCAGCCCGGGGACAGGGCCAGGGATCCAGTACTTC. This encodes CASSPGTGPGIQYF.

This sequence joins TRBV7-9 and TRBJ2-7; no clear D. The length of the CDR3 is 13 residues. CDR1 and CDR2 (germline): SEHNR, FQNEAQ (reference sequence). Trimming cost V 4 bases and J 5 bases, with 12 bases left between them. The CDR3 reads CASSSTPVNEQYF. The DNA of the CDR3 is TGTGCCAGCAGCTCCACCCCGGTTAACGAGCAGTACTTC.

The CDR3 nucleotides read TGTGCCAGCAGTTCGGGACTAGCGGGAGGATACGAGCAGTACTTC. It specifies CASSSGLAGGYEQYF. The rearrangement uses TRBV28 and TRBJ2-7; 15 positions match TRBD2. Germline CDR1 is MDHEN and CDR2 is SYDVKM. This CDR3 comprises 15 residues. V was clipped by 4 bases and J by 4 bases; unmatched bases: 2.

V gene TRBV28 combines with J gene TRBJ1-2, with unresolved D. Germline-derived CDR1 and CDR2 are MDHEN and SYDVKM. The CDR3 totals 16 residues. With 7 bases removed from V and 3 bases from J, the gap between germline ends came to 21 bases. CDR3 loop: CASTPGDRSVDYGYTF. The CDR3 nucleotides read TGTGCCAGCACCCCCGGTGACCGATCAGTAGACTATGGCTACACCTTC.

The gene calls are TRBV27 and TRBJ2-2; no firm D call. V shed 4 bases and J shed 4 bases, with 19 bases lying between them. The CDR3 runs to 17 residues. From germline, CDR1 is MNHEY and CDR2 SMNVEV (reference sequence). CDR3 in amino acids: CASSSSSVSLVTGELFF. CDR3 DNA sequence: TGTGCCAGCAGTTCATCTTCGGTTAGCTTAGTCACCGGGGAGCTGTTTTTT.

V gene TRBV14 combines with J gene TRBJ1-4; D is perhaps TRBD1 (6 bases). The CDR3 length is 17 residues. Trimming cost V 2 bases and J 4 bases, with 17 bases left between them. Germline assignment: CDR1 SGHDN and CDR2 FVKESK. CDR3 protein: CASSQTAVGAGNEKLFF. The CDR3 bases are TGTGCCAGCAGCCAAACCGCTGTGGGGGCCGGTAATGAAAAACTGTTTTTT.

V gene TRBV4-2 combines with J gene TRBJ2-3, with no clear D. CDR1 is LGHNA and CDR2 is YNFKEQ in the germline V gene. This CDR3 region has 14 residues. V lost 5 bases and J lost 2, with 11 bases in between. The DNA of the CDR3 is TGTGCCAGCAGCTCACACGGAAACACAGATACGCAGTATTTT. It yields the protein CASSSHGNTDTQYF.

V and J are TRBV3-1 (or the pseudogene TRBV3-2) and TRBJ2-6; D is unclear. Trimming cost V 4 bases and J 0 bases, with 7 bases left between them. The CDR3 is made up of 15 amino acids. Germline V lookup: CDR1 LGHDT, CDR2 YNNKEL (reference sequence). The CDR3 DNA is TGTGCCAGCAGCCTTTGGGCCTCTGGGGCCAACGTCCTGACTTTC. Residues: CASSLWASGANVLTF.

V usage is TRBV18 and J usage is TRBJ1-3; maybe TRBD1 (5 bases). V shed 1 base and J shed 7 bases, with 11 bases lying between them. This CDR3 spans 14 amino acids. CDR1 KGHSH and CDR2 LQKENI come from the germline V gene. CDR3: CASSPQQGENTIYF. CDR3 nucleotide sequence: TGTGCCAGCTCACCACAACAAGGGGAGAACACCATATATTTT.

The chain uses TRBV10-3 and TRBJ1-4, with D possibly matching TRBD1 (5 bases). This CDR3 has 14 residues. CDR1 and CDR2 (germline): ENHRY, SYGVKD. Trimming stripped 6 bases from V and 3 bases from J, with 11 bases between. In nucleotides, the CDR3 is TGTGCCATCAGGGCGGGACGTTCTAATGAAAAACTGTTTTTT. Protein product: CAIRAGRSNEKLFF.

As DNA, the CDR3 is TGCGCCAGCAGCTTGGCCGTAGCAGGGGGTCAAGAGACCCAGTACTTC. Encoded protein: CASSLAVAGGQETQYF. V gene TRBV5-1 combines with J gene TRBJ2-5, with TRBD1 matching over 7 bases. In germline, CDR1 is SGHRS, CDR2 YFSETQ. J was trimmed by 2 bases and V by 0 bases; bases with no gene match: 7. The CDR3 loop spans 16 amino acids.

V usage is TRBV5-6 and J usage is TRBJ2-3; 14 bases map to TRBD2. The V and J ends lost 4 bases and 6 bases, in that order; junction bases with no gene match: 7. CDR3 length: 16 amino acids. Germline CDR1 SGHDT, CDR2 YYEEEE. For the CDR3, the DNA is TGTGCCAGCAGCGGGCGACTAGCGGGGGGGATTGATACGCAGTATTTT. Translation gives CASSGRLAGGIDTQYF.

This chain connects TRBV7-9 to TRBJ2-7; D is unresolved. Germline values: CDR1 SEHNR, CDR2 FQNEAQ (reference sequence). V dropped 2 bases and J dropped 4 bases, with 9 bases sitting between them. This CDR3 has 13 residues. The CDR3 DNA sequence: TGTGCCAGCAGCTTAAGAGAACTGTACGAGCAGTACTTC. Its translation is CASSLRELYEQYF.

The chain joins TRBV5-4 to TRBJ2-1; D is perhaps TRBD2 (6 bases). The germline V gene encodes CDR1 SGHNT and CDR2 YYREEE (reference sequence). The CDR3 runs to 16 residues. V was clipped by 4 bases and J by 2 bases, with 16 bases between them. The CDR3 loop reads CASSGGTSGPYNEQFF. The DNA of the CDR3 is TGTGCCAGCAGCGGGGGGACCAGCGGGCCCTACAATGAGCAGTTCTTC.

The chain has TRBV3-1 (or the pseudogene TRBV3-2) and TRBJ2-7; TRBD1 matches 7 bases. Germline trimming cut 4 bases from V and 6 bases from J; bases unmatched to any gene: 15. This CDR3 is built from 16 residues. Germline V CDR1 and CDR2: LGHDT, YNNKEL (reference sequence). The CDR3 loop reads CASSPGTGQEWVEQYF. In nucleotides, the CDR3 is TGTGCCAGCAGCCCGGGGACCGGACAGGAATGGGTCGAGCAGTACTTC.

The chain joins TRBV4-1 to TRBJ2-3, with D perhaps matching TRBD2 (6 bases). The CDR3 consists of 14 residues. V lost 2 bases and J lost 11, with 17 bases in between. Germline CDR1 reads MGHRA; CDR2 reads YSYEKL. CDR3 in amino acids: CASSQIGSGREQYF. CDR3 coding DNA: TGCGCCAGCAGCCAAATCGGTAGCGGCCGTGAGCAGTATTTT.

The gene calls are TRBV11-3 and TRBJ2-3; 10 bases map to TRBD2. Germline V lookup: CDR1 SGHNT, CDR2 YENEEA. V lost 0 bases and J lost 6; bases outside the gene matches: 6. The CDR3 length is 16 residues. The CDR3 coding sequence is TGTGCCAGCAGCTTAGAACCGACTAGCGGGTGGGATACGCAGTATTTT. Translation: CASSLEPTSGWDTQYF.

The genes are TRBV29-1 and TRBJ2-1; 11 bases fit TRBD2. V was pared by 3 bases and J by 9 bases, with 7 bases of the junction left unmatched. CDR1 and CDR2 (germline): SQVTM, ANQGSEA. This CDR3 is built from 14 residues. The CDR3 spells CSVEPLAGGSEQFF. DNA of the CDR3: TGCAGCGTTGAGCCCCTAGCGGGGGGATCTGAGCAGTTCTTC.

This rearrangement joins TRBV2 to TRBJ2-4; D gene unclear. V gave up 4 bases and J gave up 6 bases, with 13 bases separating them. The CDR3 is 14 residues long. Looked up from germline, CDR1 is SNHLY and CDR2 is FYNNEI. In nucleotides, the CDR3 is TGTGCCAGCAGTGCCGAATCGAGAATAAACATTCAGTACTTC. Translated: CASSAESRINIQYF.